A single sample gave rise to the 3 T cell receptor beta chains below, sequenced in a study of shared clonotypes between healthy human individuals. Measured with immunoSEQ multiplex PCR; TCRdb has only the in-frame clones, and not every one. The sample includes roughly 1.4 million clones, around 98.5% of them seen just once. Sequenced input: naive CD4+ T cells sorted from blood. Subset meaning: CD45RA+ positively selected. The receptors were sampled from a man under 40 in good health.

The CDR3, as DNA: TGTGCCAGCAGCGTCGGACCCAATGAAAAACTGTTTTTT. Protein product: CASSVGPNEKLFF. This chain joins TRBV7-7 and TRBJ1-4; no clear D. The CDR3 runs to 13 residues. CDR1 and CDR2 (germline): SSHAT, FNYEAQ (reference sequence). V gave up 5 bases and J gave up 5 bases, with 9 bases separating them. Supplemented by reference TRBV7-7 and TRBJ1-4, the full variable domain reads GAGVSQSPRYKVTKRGQDVTLRCDPISSHATLYWYQQALGQGPEFLTYFNYEAQPDKSGLPSDRFSAERPEGSISTLTIQRTEQRDSAMYRCASSVGPNEKLFFGSGTQLSVL.

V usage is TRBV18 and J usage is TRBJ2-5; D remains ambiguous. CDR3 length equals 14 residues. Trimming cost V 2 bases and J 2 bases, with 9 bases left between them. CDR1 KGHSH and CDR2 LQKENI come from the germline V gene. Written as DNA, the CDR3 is TGTGCCAGCTCACCAATACGGCTTCAAGAGACCCAGTACTTC. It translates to CASSPIRLQETQYF.

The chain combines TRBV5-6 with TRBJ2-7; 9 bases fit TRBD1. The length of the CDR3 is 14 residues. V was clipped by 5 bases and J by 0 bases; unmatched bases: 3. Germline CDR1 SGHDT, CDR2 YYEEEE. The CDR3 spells CASRRQGGSYEQYF. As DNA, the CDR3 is TGTGCCAGCAGAAGACAGGGGGGCTCCTACGAGCAGTACTTC.